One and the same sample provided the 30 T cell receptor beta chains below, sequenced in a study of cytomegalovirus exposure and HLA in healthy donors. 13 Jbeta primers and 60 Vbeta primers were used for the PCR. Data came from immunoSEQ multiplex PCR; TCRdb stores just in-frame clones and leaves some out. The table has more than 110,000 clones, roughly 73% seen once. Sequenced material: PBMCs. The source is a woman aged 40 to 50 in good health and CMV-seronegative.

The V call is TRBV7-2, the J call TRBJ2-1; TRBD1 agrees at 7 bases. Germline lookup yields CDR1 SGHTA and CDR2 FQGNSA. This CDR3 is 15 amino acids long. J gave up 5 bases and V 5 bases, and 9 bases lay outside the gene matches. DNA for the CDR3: TGTGCCAGCAGCCTAACAGGGGTCTCTAACAATGAGCAGTTCTTC. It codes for CASSLTGVSNNEQFF.

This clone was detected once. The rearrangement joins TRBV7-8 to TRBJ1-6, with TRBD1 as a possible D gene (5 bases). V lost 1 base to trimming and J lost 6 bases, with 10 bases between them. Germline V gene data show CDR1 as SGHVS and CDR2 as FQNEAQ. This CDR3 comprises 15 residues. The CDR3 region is CASSLGRAGNSPLHF. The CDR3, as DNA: TGTGCCAGCAGCTTAGGCAGGGCTGGTAATTCACCCCTCCACTTT.

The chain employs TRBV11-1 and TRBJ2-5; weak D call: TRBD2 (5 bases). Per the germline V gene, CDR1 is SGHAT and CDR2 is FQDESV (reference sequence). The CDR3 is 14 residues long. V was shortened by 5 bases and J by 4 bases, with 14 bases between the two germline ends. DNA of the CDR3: TGTGCCAGCAGCCGTTACAGCGAGGGAGAGACCCAGTACTTC. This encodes CASSRYSEGETQYF.

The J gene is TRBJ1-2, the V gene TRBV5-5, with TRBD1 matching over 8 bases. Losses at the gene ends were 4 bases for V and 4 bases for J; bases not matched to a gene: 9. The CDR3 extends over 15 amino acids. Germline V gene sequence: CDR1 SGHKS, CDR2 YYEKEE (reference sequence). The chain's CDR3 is CASSPRTGLIYGYTF. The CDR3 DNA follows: TGTGCCAGCAGCCCCCGGACAGGGTTAATCTATGGCTACACCTTC.

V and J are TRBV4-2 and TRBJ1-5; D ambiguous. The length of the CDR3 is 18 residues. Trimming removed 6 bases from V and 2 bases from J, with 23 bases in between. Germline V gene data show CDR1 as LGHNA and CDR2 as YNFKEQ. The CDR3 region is CASSPGPGKNSGNQPQHF. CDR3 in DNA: TGTGCCAGCAGTCCAGGTCCTGGGAAGAATAGCGGCAATCAGCCCCAGCATTTT.

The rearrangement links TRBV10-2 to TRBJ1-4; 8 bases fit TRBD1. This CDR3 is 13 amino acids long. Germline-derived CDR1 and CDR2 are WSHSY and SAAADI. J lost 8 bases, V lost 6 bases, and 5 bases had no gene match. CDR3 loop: CASSGQGEEKLFF. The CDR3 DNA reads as TGCGCCAGCAGCGGACAGGGAGAGGAAAAACTGTTTTTT.

CDR3: CASRASQSSNEKLFF. The DNA of the CDR3 is TGTGCCAGCAGAGCCTCACAGAGTTCTAATGAAAAACTGTTTTTT. The V call is TRBV5-4, the J call TRBJ1-4; no definite D call. The V gene's germline CDR1 is SGHNT and CDR2 YYREEE (reference sequence). V shed 5 bases and J shed 3 bases, with 14 bases lying between them. The CDR3 contains 15 residues.

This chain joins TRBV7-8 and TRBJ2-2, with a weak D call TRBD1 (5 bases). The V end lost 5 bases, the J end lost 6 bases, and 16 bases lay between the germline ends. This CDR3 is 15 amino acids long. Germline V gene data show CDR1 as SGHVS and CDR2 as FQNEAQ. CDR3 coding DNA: TGTGCCAGCAGCCCGGACACGGGTTGGGCCGGGGAGCTGTTTTTT. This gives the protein CASSPDTGWAGELFF.

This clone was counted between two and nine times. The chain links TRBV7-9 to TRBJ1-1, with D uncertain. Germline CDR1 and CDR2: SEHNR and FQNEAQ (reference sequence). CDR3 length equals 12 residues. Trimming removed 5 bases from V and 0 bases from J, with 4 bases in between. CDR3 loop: CASSPMNTEAFF. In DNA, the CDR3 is TGTGCCAGCAGCCCAATGAACACTGAAGCTTTCTTT.

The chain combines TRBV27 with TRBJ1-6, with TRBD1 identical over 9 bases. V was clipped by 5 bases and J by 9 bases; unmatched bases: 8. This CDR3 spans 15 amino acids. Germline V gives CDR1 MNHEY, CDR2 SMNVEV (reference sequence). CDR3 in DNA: TGTGCCAGCAGTATGACAGGGGGTGGAGGTTCACCCCTCCACTTT. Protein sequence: CASSMTGGGGSPLHF.

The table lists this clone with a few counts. CDR3 nucleotide sequence: TGCGCCAGCAGCTTGGGGGGGGTCGCAGATACGCAGTATTTT. Its protein is CASSLGGVADTQYF. This chain connects TRBV5-1 to TRBJ2-3; D possibly corresponds to TRBD2 (6 bases). Germline CDR1 SGHRS, CDR2 YFSETQ. Trimming took off 0 bases at V and 4 bases at J, with 9 bases between the two ends. The CDR3 has 14 residues. Full variable domain (outside the CDR3, taken from reference TRBV5-1 and TRBJ2-3): KAGVTQTPRYLIKTRGQQVTLSCSPISGHRSVSWYQQTPGQGLQFLFEYFSETQRNKGNFPGRFSGRQFSNSRSEMNVSTLELGDSALYLCASSLGGVADTQYFGPGTRLTVL.

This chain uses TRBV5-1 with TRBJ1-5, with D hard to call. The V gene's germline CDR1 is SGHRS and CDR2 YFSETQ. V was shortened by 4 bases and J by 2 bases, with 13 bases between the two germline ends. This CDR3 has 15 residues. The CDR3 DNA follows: TGCGCCAGCAGCCCCGGTCGGGGTCGCAATCAGCCCCAGCATTTT. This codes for CASSPGRGRNQPQHF.

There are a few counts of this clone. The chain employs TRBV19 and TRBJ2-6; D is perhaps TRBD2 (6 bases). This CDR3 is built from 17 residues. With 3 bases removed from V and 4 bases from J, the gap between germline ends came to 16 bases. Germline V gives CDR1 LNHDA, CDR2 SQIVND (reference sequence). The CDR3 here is CASSMGGGLAGANVLTF. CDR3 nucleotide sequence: TGTGCCAGTAGTATGGGGGGAGGCCTGGCCGGGGCCAACGTCCTGACTTTC.

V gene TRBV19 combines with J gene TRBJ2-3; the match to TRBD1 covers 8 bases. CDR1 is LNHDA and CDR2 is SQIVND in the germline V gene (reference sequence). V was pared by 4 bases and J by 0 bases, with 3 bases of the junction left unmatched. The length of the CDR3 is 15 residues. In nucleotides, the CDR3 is TGTGCCAGTAGTACGACAGGGGTGAGCACAGATACGCAGTATTTT. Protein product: CASSTTGVSTDTQYF.

Written as DNA, the CDR3 is TGCGCCAGCAGCCTCCTCCGCAGCGGGGGGAACAATGAGCAGTTCTTC. Its translation is CASSLLRSGGNNEQFF. The chain recombines TRBV4-3 with TRBJ2-1, with 9 bases lining up with TRBD2. Germline V gene sequence: CDR1 LGHNA, CDR2 YSLEER. The junction had 9 bases not matched to a gene; V was cut back by 4 bases and J by 5 bases. The CDR3 is 16 amino acids.

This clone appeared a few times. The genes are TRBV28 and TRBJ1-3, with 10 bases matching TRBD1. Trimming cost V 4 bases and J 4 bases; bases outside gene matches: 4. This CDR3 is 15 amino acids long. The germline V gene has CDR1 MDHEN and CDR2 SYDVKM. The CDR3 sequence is CASSSGTGAGNTIYF. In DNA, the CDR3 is TGTGCCAGCAGTTCGGGGACAGGGGCCGGAAACACCATATATTTT.

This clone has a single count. The CDR3 DNA is TGCAGCGTTGCCGGACAGGGGGCAGCGAATGAGCAGTTCTTC. Amino acids: CSVAGQGAANEQFF. The chain has TRBV29-1 and TRBJ2-1, with TRBD1 matching over 11 bases. The germline V gene encodes CDR1 SQVTM and CDR2 ANQGSEA. The CDR3 has 14 amino acids. The ends lost 4 bases at V and 7 bases at J; junction bases unmatched: 6.

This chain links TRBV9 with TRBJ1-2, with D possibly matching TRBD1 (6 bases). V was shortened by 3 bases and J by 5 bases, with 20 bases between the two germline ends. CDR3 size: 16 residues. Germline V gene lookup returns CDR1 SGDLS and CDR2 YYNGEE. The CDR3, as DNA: TGTGCCAGCAGCGGTAGTTCGGAACAGGGCGCATATGGCTACACCTTC. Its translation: CASSGSSEQGAYGYTF.

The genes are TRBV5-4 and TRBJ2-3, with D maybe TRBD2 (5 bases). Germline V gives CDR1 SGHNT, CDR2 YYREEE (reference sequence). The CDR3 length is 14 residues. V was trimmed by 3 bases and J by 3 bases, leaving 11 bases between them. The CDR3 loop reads CASSSGSTTDTQYF. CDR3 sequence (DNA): TGTGCCAGCAGCTCGGGATCCACAACAGATACGCAGTATTTT.

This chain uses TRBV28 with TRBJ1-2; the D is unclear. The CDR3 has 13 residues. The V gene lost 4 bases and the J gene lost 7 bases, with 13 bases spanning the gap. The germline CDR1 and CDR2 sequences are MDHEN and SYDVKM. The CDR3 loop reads CASSSTRSFGYTF. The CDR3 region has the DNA TGTGCCAGCAGTTCTACACGGAGCTTTGGCTACACCTTC.

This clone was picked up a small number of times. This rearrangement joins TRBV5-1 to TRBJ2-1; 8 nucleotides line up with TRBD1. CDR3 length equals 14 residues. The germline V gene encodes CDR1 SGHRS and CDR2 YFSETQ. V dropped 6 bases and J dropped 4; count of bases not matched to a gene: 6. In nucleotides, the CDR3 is TGCGCCAGCACGCGGGACAGGAATTACAATGAGCAGTTCTTC. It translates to CASTRDRNYNEQFF.

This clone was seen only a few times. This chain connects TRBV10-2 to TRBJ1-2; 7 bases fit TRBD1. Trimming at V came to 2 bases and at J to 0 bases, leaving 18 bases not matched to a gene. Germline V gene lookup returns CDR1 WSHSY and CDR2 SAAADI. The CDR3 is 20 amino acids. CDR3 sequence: CASSETKTGITAGANYGYTF. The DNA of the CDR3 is TGCGCCAGCAGTGAGACCAAGACAGGGATCACAGCTGGAGCTAACTATGGCTACACCTTC.

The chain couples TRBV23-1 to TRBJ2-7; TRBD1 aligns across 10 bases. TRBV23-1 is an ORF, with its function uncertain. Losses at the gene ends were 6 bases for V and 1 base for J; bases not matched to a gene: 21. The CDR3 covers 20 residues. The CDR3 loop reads CASSPRPTRDRGFRSYEQYV. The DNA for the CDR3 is TGCGCCAGCAGCCCCAGACCGACCCGGGACAGGGGATTTCGGTCCTACGAGCAGTACGTC.

CDR3: CASSQEWGAETQYF. The CDR3 DNA reads TGTGCCAGCAGCCAAGAGTGGGGCGCGGAGACCCAGTACTTC. The chain carries TRBV14 and TRBJ2-5; TRBD1 is a possible D gene (5 bases). The length of the CDR3 is 14 residues. CDR1 is SGHDN and CDR2 is FVKESK in the germline V gene. Trimming shortened V by 0 bases and J by 5 bases, and 10 bases separated the two germline ends.

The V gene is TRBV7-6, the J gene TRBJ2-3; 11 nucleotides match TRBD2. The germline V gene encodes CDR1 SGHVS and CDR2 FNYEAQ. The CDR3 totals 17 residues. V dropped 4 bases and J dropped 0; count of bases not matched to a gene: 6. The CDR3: CASSSRLAGTSTDTQYF. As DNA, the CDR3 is TGTGCCAGCAGCTCCCGACTAGCGGGGACTAGCACAGATACGCAGTATTTT.

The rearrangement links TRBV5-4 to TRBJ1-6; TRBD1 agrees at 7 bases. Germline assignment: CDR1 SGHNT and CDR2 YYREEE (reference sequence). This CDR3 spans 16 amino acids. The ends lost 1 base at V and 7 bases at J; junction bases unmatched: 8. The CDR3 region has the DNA TGTGCCAGCAGCTTGAAACCGGGACAGCAAAATTCACCCCTCCACTTT. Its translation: CASSLKPGQQNSPLHF. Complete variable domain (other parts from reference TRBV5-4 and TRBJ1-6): ETGVTQSPTHLIKTRGQQVTLRCSSQSGHNTVSWYQQALGQGPQFIFQYYREEENGRGNFPPRFSGLQFPNYSSELNVNALELDDSALYLCASSLKPGQQNSPLHFGNGTRLTVT.

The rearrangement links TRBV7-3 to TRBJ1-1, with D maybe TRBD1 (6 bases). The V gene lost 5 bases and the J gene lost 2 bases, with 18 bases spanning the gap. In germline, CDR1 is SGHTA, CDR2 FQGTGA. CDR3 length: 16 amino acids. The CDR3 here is CASSPQPLRGNTEAFF. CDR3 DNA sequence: TGTGCCAGCAGCCCCCAACCCCTCAGGGGTAACACTGAAGCTTTCTTT.

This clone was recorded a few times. CDR3 DNA: TGTGCCAGTTCAGGATTTACGAACACTGAAGCTTTCTTT. Protein: CASSGFTNTEAFF. This chain connects TRBV19 to TRBJ1-1; D ambiguous. CDR1 and CDR2 (germline): LNHDA, SQIVND (reference sequence). V shed 8 bases and J shed 1 base, with 11 bases lying between them. The CDR3 runs to 13 residues.

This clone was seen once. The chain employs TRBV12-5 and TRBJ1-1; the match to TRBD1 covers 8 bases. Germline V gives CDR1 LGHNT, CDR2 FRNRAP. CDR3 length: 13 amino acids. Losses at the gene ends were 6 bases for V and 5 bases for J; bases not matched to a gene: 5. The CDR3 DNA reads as TGTGCTAGTGGACTTACAGGGGGAACTGAAGCTTTCTTT. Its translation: CASGLTGGTEAFF.

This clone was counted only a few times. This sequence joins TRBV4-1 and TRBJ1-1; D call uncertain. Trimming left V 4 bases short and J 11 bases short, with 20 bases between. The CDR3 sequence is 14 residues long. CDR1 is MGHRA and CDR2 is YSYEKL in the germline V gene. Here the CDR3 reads CASSPRAARGDAFF. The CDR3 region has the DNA TGCGCCAGCAGCCCCCGGGCAGCCCGGGGTGACGCTTTCTTT.